This T cell receptor beta chain was documented in a study of beta chain features in type 1 diabetes. Study context: Patients shared similar age, gender and cell yields with healthy donors.

Note on this clone: The antigen remains unidentified.

All of the isolated RNA was reverse transcribed, so expressed TCRB transcripts were sequenced. TCRdb's copy holds only in-frame clones and misses some; the assay was immunoSEQ multiplex PCR. The data show nearly 250,000 clones, 68% seen once. Overall study results and limits: Moderate yet significant TCRB CDR3 shortening was seen in Type 1 diabetes patients in all four CD4+ subsets.

Every donor had blood drawn once into heparin, approximately 120 mL on average. It was via CD45RO/CCR7/CD25/CD127/CD95/CD27 that CD4+ naive, central memory, regulatory and stem cell-like memory cells were sorted. The CDR3 length is 12 residues. Germline V CDR1 and CDR2: SQVTM, ANQGSEA. The V end was cut by 5 bases, the J end by 3 bases, with 10 bases between. Material: naive CD4+ T cells from blood. The sequence derives from a man aged 25 to 40 in good health. J is TRBJ2-5 and V is TRBV29-1; D possibly corresponds to TRBD2 (5 bases). The CDR3 sequence: CSVLPGEETQYF. The CDR3 bases are TGCAGCGTTCTTCCCGGGGAAGAGACCCAGTACTTC.